These 14 T cell receptor beta chains were all obtained from the same sample, sequenced in a study of cytomegalovirus exposure and HLA in healthy donors. The PCR ran on 60 Vbeta and 13 Jbeta primers. Sequencing used immunoSEQ multiplex PCR; TCRdb keeps in-frame clones, though not all of them. The sample has about 130,000 clones; 65% to 75% are singletons. The specimen sequenced was PBMCs. The receptors derive from a man aged 35 to 55 in good health and CMV-seropositive.

The chain carries TRBV28 and TRBJ1-1; tentatively, D is TRBD1 (5 bases). V was trimmed by 10 bases and J by 1 base, leaving 16 bases between them. The CDR3 spans 14 residues. CDR1 is MDHEN, CDR2 SYDVKM, per germline. CDR3 sequence: CATQHLDRNTEAFF. DNA of the CDR3: TGTGCCACCCAACACCTCGACAGGAACACTGAAGCTTTCTTT.

This clone was seen a handful of times. The V gene is TRBV27, the J gene TRBJ2-7; possible D gene TRBD1, 5 bases. The CDR3 has 13 residues. V was cut by 5 bases and J by 0 bases, with 8 bases left in between. The V gene's germline CDR1 is MNHEY and CDR2 SMNVEV (reference sequence). The CDR3 sequence: CASSVTVSYEQYF. In nucleotides, the CDR3 is TGTGCCAGCAGTGTGACAGTCTCCTACGAGCAGTACTTC.

This CDR3 is CASSWTSGSTDTQYF. CDR3 in DNA: TGTGCCAGCAGTTGGACTAGCGGGAGCACAGATACGCAGTATTTT. This sequence joins TRBV2 and TRBJ2-3; 11 nucleotides agree with TRBD2. The junction had 1 base not matched to a gene; V was cut back by 5 bases and J by 0 bases. CDR3 length: 15 residues. Germline V lookup: CDR1 SNHLY, CDR2 FYNNEI.

The V gene is TRBV7-9, the J gene TRBJ1-6; 7 bases line up with TRBD1. Per the germline V gene, CDR1 is SEHNR and CDR2 is FQNEAQ (reference sequence). Unmatched junction bases numbered 3, after V lost 0 bases and J lost 4 bases. The CDR3 covers 16 residues. The CDR3 bases are TGTGCCAGCAGCTTAGCGGGGACAGATTATAATTCACCCCTCCACTTT. It yields the protein CASSLAGTDYNSPLHF.

This sequence joins TRBV2 and TRBJ2-5; D gene uncertain. V lost 2 bases to trimming and J lost 4 bases, with 11 bases between them. The CDR3 has 14 residues. CDR1 is SNHLY and CDR2 is FYNNEI in the germline V gene. The CDR3 coding sequence is TGTGCCAGCAGTGAAATTCTAGTAGGAGAGACCCAGTACTTC. Protein: CASSEILVGETQYF.

This clone was counted between two and nine times. The genes are TRBV15 and TRBJ1-1; no clear D gene. V was clipped by 4 bases and J by 4 bases, with 10 bases between them. The CDR3 spans 13 residues. In germline, CDR1 is LNHNV, CDR2 YYDKDF (reference sequence). The CDR3, as DNA: TGTGCCACCAGCATGGGTCGGGGCACTGAAGCTTTCTTT. The encoded protein is CATSMGRGTEAFF.

V and J are TRBV30 and TRBJ1-6, with TRBD1 identical over 9 bases. CDR3 length: 17 amino acids. Losses at the gene ends were 8 bases for V and 7 bases for J; bases not matched to a gene: 18. Germline V gives CDR1 GTSNPN, CDR2 SVGIG (reference sequence). CDR3 sequence: CAGGQGYSPWLNSPLHF. CDR3 coding DNA: TGTGCCGGGGGACAGGGCTACTCCCCCTGGCTAAATTCACCCCTCCACTTT. Supplemented by reference TRBV30 and TRBJ1-6, the full variable domain reads SQTIHQWPATLVQPVGSPLSLECTVEGTSNPNLYWYRQAAGRGLQLLFYSVGIGQISSEVPQNLSASRPQDRQFILSSKKLLLSDSGFYLCAGGQGYSPWLNSPLHFGNGTRLTVT.

V is TRBV7-9 and J is TRBJ2-2; possibly TRBD2 for D (6 bases). Germline CDR1 and CDR2: SEHNR and FQNEAQ (reference sequence). This CDR3 contains 17 residues. The ends were cut back, 6 bases at V and 1 base at J, with 18 bases in the middle. Here the CDR3 reads CASSLFPGGLNTGELFF. The CDR3, as DNA: TGTGCCAGCAGTCTGTTCCCCGGGGGACTGAACACCGGGGAGCTGTTTTTT.

The chain uses TRBV2 and TRBJ2-3; a weak D match, TRBD1 (7 bases). The CDR3 length is 17 residues. Germline loops: CDR1 SNHLY, CDR2 FYNNEI. Trimming cost V 7 bases and J 3 bases, with 23 bases left between them. CDR3 loop: CASTSPGGNRVTDTQYF. For the CDR3, the DNA is TGTGCCAGCACCTCACCAGGGGGGAACAGGGTAACAGATACGCAGTATTTT. The full variable domain, its missing parts supplied by reference TRBV2 and TRBJ2-3, is EPEVTQTPSHQVTQMGQEVILRCVPISNHLYFYWYRQILGQKVEFLVSFYNNEISEKSEIFDDQFSVERPDGSNFTLKIRSTKLEDSAMYFCASTSPGGNRVTDTQYFGPGTRLTVL.

This clone was counted between two and nine times. This rearrangement joins TRBV25-1 to TRBJ2-7; possibly TRBD2 for D (6 bases). Germline CDR1 is MGHDK and CDR2 is SYGVNS. The ends were cut back, 1 base at V and 0 bases at J, with 16 bases in the middle. The CDR3 runs 17 residues. The chain's CDR3 is CASSESRRGSLSYEQYF. The DNA for the CDR3 is TGTGCCAGCAGTGAATCTCGGCGGGGAAGTCTCTCCTACGAGCAGTACTTC.

The chain employs TRBV30 and TRBJ1-5; a weak D match, TRBD1 (6 bases). Germline V lookup: CDR1 GTSNPN, CDR2 SVGIG (reference sequence). Between the trimmed V and J ends, which lost 0 bases and 2 bases, there was a span of 11 bases. The CDR3 runs to 15 residues. The DNA for the CDR3 is TGTGCCTGGAGTGTACGGGGGGCGGGCAATCAGCCCCAGCATTTT. Translation gives CAWSVRGAGNQPQHF.

The rearrangement joins TRBV9 to TRBJ2-5, with 10 bases lining up with TRBD1. Per germline, CDR1 SGDLS and CDR2 YYNGEE. The V segment lost 4 bases and the J segment 7 bases; nucleotides outside the gene matches: 7. The CDR3 is 14 amino acids. The CDR3 region has the DNA TGTGCCAGCAGCCCCCGACAGGGGGCGTGGACCCAGTACTTC. As protein: CASSPRQGAWTQYF.

The V call is TRBV4-2, the J call TRBJ1-2; D is unclear. V was trimmed by 3 bases and J by 0 bases, leaving 5 bases between them. Looked up from germline, CDR1 is LGHNA and CDR2 is YNFKEQ. The CDR3 consists of 13 residues. In nucleotides, the CDR3 is TGTGCCAGCAGCCATAGCTCTAACTATGGCTACACCTTC. It codes for CASSHSSNYGYTF.

The rearrangement uses TRBV2 and TRBJ2-7, with a weak D call TRBD2 (7 bases). This CDR3 region has 15 residues. Trimming cost V 6 bases and J 0 bases, with 15 bases left between them. In germline, CDR1 is SNHLY, CDR2 FYNNEI. CDR3 sequence: CASRGSGTRSYEQYF. The CDR3 DNA is TGTGCCAGCAGGGGCAGCGGGACACGCTCCTACGAGCAGTACTTC.